The present entry profiles one T cell receptor beta chain with its context. V lost 0 bases and J lost 0, with 9 bases in between. The germline CDR1 and CDR2 sequences are SGHTS and YDEGEE. The length of the CDR3 is 16 residues. The sample belongs to a study of blood T cell repertoires in COVID-19. On the study more broadly: The origin of the acute and convalescent COVID-19 samples was the United States, Italy and Spain. In each case, the material was cDNA or gDNA derived from T cells, B-cell-depleted T cells, or PBMCs.

The authors' processing: By means of reference gene primer amplification, nucleated cell counts were estimated. Clones were sequenced by immunoSEQ multiplex PCR, and TCRdb holds only the in-frame ones, with some missing. V and J calls and clone size are those listed in that table; D and trimming were worked out from the DNA. The sample has roughly 100,000 clones, around four fifths seen once. This chain joins TRBV5-8 and TRBJ2-2; the D gene is possibly TRBD1 (5 bases). The sample consisted of peripheral blood. The clonotype was recovered from a man aged 35-49 years with active or convalescent COVID-19. CDR3 in DNA: TGTGCCAGCAGCTTGGTACAGGCGGCGAACACCGGGGAGCTGTTTTTT. The encoded protein is CASSLVQAANTGELFF.